Below, one T cell receptor beta chain is given with its context. Its specificity is not known. The sample belongs to a study of T cell repertoires in cytomegalovirus infection. Per the germline V gene, CDR1 is DFQATT and CDR2 is SNEGSKA (reference sequence). The CDR3 spans 13 residues. Unmatched junction bases numbered 3, after V lost 6 bases and J lost 0 bases. The study's findings and limits: Cumulated frequencies of public TCR beta families served to identify carriers of CMV plus the relevant HLA. Within the response measured ex vivo, HLA-C-restricted CMV-specific TCR beta clonotypes were dominant.

One entry per CDR3 protein, called by TCRdb with MiXCR from the reads. The sample contains about 180,000 distinct CDR3 sequences, about 15% of which appear only once. Source material: PBMCs. This clonotype originated in a human donor in good health (CMV status not recorded). Some clones in this sample may be carry-over from other donors' samples. The chain employs TRBV20-1 and TRBJ2-7, with 9 bases aligning to TRBD2. This chain's CDR3 is CSAVAGDSYEQYF. The CDR3 DNA reads as TGCAGTGCGGTAGCGGGGGACTCCTACGAGCAGTACTTC.